This TCR beta chain originates from a study of cytomegalovirus exposure and HLA in healthy donors. Points on this clone: Antigen: not known.

The germline V gene has CDR1 GTSNPN and CDR2 SVGIG (reference sequence). The V end was cut by 0 bases, the J end by 4 bases, with 6 bases between. CDR3 size: 12 residues. Primers included in the PCR were 60 Vbeta and 13 Jbeta primers. TCRdb's table, derived via immunoSEQ multiplex PCR, lists solely in-frame clones and lacks some. The ten top clones account for less than 6%, within a sample of some 72,000 clones. General observations from the study: Reportedly, diagnosis of cytomegalovirus status by the classifier showed high specificity and sensitivity. Among the most significant clusters, several appeared linked to common viral pathogens in a later analysis. Per a later analysis, 15,000 to 20,000 TCR beta sequences showed association with HLA alleles at 0.05 false discovery rate.

The sample taken for sequencing was PBMCs. The V and J genes are TRBV30 and TRBJ1-2, with unresolved D. The TCR was taken from a man aged 35 to 55 in good health and CMV-seronegative. In nucleotides, the CDR3 is TGTGCCTGGAGTGTATCAGGCTATGGCTACACCTTC. Its protein is CAWSVSGYGYTF.